These 17 T cell receptor beta chains were sequenced from one sample in a study of T-cell reconstitution after alpha-beta-depleted transplantation in children. Preparation of the TCRbeta library was carried out with unique molecular identifiers. TCRdb re-analysed the PCR reads in MiXCR, keeping a single row per CDR3 protein. The data show about 280,000 distinct CDR3 sequences, with under 14% seen just once and roughly a quarter held by the top ten. The sequenced sample was peripheral blood, obtained 180 days after TCRalphabeta/CD19-depleted stem cell transplant. The receptor source for this set is a male patient between 2 and 9 years old who had a stem cell transplant for chronic granulomatous disease, so the T cells may come from the graft donor.

This clonotype was counted many times. The J gene is TRBJ2-7, the V gene TRBV6-1, with 10 bases aligning to TRBD2. The CDR3 is made up of 16 amino acids. Germline-derived CDR1 and CDR2 are MNHNS and SASEGT. The V segment lost 8 bases and the J segment 3 bases; nucleotides outside the gene matches: 13. CDR3 sequence: CASSGTSAVVIYEQYF. In DNA form, the CDR3 reads TGTGCCAGCTCGGGGACTAGCGCCGTCGTTATCTACGAGCAGTACTTC.

On this clonotype itself: A read error may be the cause here, since a much bigger clone is one base away. The V and J genes are TRBV12-3 or TRBV12-4 and TRBJ2-4; D is uncertain. Between the trimmed V and J ends, which lost 7 bases and 9 bases, there was a span of 16 bases. This CDR3 has 13 amino acids. In DNA, the CDR3 is TGTGCCAGCACCAAAAAATCGGGCCTCATTCAGTACTTC. It specifies CASTKKSGLIQYF.

This clonotype was detected ten times or more. This chain connects TRBV29-1 to TRBJ2-7, with D perhaps TRBD1 (5 bases). Trimming stripped 6 bases from V and 2 bases from J, with 11 bases between. This CDR3 is built from 12 residues. CDR1 is SQVTM, CDR2 ANQGSEA, per germline. CDR3 sequence: CSVLTDPYEQYF. In DNA form, the CDR3 reads TGCAGCGTGCTGACAGACCCCTACGAGCAGTACTTC.

There are many counts of this clonotype. The genes are TRBV7-9 and TRBJ2-1, with D possibly being TRBD1 (5 bases). CDR1 and CDR2 (germline): SEHNR, FQNEAQ (reference sequence). Deletions cut 4 bases from V and 9 bases from J, with 13 bases between. The CDR3 loop spans 13 amino acids. As DNA, the CDR3 is TGTGCCAGCAGCTCAGGGCCCTTGAGTGAGCAGTTCTTC. This gives the protein CASSSGPLSEQFF.

This clonotype was found many times. This chain connects TRBV7-6 to TRBJ1-3, with D uncertain. Germline V gene lookup returns CDR1 SGHVS and CDR2 FNYEAQ. The CDR3 is made up of 16 amino acids. Trimming cost V 2 bases and J 7 bases, with 18 bases left between them. The chain's CDR3 is CASSLLPTLGGNTIYF. The CDR3 DNA is TGTGCCAGCAGCTTACTCCCGACCCTCGGTGGGAACACCATATATTTT.

This clonotype was recorded many times. The chain uses TRBV14 and TRBJ1-1; D ambiguous. CDR3 length equals 14 residues. Germline V CDR1 and CDR2: SGHDN, FVKESK. V lost 1 base and J lost 0, with 6 bases in between. CDR3 bases: TGTGCCAGCAGCCAAGTTTTCATGAACACTGAAGCTTTCTTT. This codes for CASSQVFMNTEAFF.

This clonotype has at least ten counts. This chain joins TRBV7-6 and TRBJ2-1, with 8 bases aligning to TRBD2. V gave up 6 bases and J gave up 8 bases; unmatched junction bases: 12. Germline V lookup: CDR1 SGHVS, CDR2 FNYEAQ. The CDR3 has 15 residues. The CDR3 sequence is CASSPRRGGDYEQFF. CDR3 bases: TGTGCCAGCAGTCCCCGTCGGGGGGGCGACTATGAGCAGTTCTTC.

The sample holds many counts of this clonotype. The rearrangement uses TRBV27 and TRBJ2-1; D unclear. CDR1 and CDR2 (germline): MNHEY, SMNVEV (reference sequence). This CDR3 spans 14 amino acids. V lost 8 bases and J 0 bases, leaving 11 bases between the germline ends. The CDR3 bases are TGTGCCAGCTATAAGGGAAGCTCCTACAATGAGCAGTTCTTC. It encodes CASYKGSSYNEQFF.

This clonotype was counted ten times or more. J is TRBJ2-1 and V is TRBV4-3; D unclear. This CDR3 has 13 residues. Germline V lookup: CDR1 LGHNA, CDR2 YSLEER. Trimming cost V 0 bases and J 9 bases, with 9 bases left between them. CDR3 protein: CASSQDGFGEQFF. The CDR3 nucleotides read TGCGCCAGCAGCCAAGATGGGTTCGGTGAGCAGTTCTTC.

This clonotype was recorded many times. The gene calls are TRBV29-1 and TRBJ2-2; D call uncertain. CDR1 and CDR2 (germline): SQVTM, ANQGSEA. Trimming took 4 bases from V and 5 from J, leaving 17 bases between them. The CDR3 consists of 15 residues. The CDR3 sequence is CSVVLLAVGTGELFF. The CDR3 nucleotides read TGCAGCGTTGTACTCTTGGCAGTTGGGACCGGGGAGCTGTTTTTT.

This clonotype occurred many times. The chain uses TRBV29-1 and TRBJ2-1; tentatively, D is TRBD1 (5 bases). V gave up 4 bases and J gave up 9 bases, with 19 bases separating them. CDR1 is SQVTM and CDR2 is ANQGSEA in the germline V gene. The CDR3 has 14 amino acids. Here the CDR3 reads CSVVSSQGVTEQFF. In DNA form, the CDR3 reads TGCAGCGTTGTAAGCAGTCAGGGTGTCACTGAGCAGTTCTTC.

This clonotype was observed at least ten times. DNA of the CDR3: TGTGCCAGCAGTTTAGGTCTCAGACGCTCTGGGGCCAACGTCCTGACTTTC. This codes for CASSLGLRRSGANVLTF. This sequence joins TRBV27 and TRBJ2-6; D is ambiguous. This CDR3 comprises 17 residues. Germline values: CDR1 MNHEY, CDR2 SMNVEV (reference sequence). The V and J ends lost 2 bases and 0 bases respectively, with 11 bases between them. Based on the CDR3 plus reference TRBV27 and TRBJ2-6, the full variable domain is EAQVTQNPRYLITVTGKKLTVTCSQNMNHEYMSWYRQDPGLGLRQIYYSMNVEVTDKGDVPEGYKVSRKEKRNFPLILESPSPNQTSLYFCASSLGLRRSGANVLTFGAGSRLTVL.

This clonotype was recorded many times. V and J are TRBV7-8 and TRBJ2-5; the match to TRBD2 covers 8 bases. V was pared by 1 base and J by 2 bases, with 9 bases of the junction left unmatched. The CDR3 spans 17 residues. CDR1 and CDR2 from the germline V gene are SGHVS and FQNEAQ. The CDR3 DNA reads as TGTGCCAGCAGCTTAGGGGTTAGCGGGGAATTTCAAGAGACCCAGTACTTC. Its protein product is CASSLGVSGEFQETQYF.

This clonotype appeared many times. The chain has TRBV5-5 and TRBJ2-7; D is uncertain. This CDR3 has 14 residues. Per germline, CDR1 SGHKS and CDR2 YYEKEE (reference sequence). The ends were cut back, 1 base at V and 4 bases at J, with 12 bases in the middle. CDR3 region: CASSLIGSKYEQYF. CDR3 nucleotides: TGTGCCAGCAGCTTGATCGGCAGTAAATACGAGCAGTACTTC.

With regard to this clonotype: One junction end disagrees with the germline gene, perhaps due to a read error. The chain uses TRBV14 and TRBJ2-7, with 7 bases identical to TRBD2. Germline lookup yields CDR1 SGHDN and CDR2 FVKESK. The CDR3 spans 17 residues. The CDR3 DNA sequence: TGTGCCACCAGCCCCCGGGATAGCGGGCTAACCTCCTACGAGCAGTACTTC. Translating gives CATSPRDSGLTSYEQYF.

The J gene is TRBJ2-3, the V gene TRBV28; the D gene is possibly TRBD2 (5 bases). The CDR3 has 18 amino acids. From germline, CDR1 is MDHEN and CDR2 SYDVKM. The ends were cut back, 3 bases at V and 2 bases at J, with 21 bases in the middle. As DNA, the CDR3 is TGTGCCAGCAGTTTCCCTCCCTCCATAGCGACACCCACAGATACGCAGTATTTT. Protein product: CASSFPPSIATPTDTQYF.

This clonotype was counted ten times or more. Here the CDR3 reads CSVEGSNYGYTF. The CDR3, as DNA: TGCAGCGTTGAAGGCAGCAACTATGGCTACACCTTC. The chain is built from TRBV29-1 and TRBJ1-2; D unresolved. Germline CDR1 reads SQVTM; CDR2 reads ANQGSEA. V lost 1 base and J 2 bases, leaving 5 bases between the germline ends. This CDR3 has 12 amino acids.